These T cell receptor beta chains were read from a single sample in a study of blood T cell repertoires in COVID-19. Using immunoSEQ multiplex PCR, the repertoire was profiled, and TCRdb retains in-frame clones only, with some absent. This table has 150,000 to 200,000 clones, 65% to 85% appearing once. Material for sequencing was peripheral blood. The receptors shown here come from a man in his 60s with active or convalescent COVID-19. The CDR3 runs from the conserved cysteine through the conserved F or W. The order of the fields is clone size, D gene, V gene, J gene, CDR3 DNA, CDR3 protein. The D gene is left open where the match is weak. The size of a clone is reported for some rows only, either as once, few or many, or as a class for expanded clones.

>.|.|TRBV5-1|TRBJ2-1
TGCGCCAGCAGCTTCCGAGGGCGTACTGGCAATGAGCAGTTCTTC
CASSFRGRTGNEQFF
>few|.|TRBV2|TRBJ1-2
TGTGCCAGCAGTGAAGCGGAGGATTTCTATGGCTACACCTTC
CASSEAEDFYGYTF
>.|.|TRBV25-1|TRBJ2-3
TGTGCCAGCAGTCCAGGGACAGATACGCAGTATTTT
CASSPGTDTQYF
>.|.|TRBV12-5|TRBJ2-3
TGTGCTAGTGGTTTGGGGTTAGCACCACATACGCAGTATTTT
CASGLGLAPHTQYF
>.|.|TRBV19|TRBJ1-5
TGTGCCAGTAGTATGGGGGGTAGCAATCAGCCCCAGCATTTT
CASSMGGSNQPQHF
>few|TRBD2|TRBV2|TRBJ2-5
TGTGCCAGCAGTGTAGTACTAGCGGTCCTAGGGACCCAGTACTTC
CASSVVLAVLGTQYF
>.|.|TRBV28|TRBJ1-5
TGTGCCAGCAGTCCCGAGGGGAGGGGGATTAGTCAGCCCCAGCATTTT
CASSPEGRGISQPQHF
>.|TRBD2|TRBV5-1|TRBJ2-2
TGCGCCAGCAGCTCCGCCGGGACTAGCGTTAACACCGGGGAGCTGTTTTTT
CASSSAGTSVNTGELFF
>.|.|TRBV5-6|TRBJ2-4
TGTGCCAGCAGCTTGGGCTCTCACCAGATTCTAGCCAAAAACATTCAGTACTTC
CASSLGSHQILAKNIQYF
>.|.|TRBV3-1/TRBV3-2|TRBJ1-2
TGTGCCAGCAGCCAAGGGCAGGGTACTGGCTACACCTTC
CASSQGQGTGYTF
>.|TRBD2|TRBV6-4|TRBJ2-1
TGTGCCAGCAGTGACTCGAAAGCGGGGTCTTACAATGAGCAGTTCTTC
CASSDSKAGSYNEQFF
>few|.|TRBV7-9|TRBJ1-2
TGTGCCAGCAGCTTTTACGGGGGGGAATCTGGCTACACCTTC
CASSFYGGESGYTF
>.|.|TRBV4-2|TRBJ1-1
TGTGCCAGCAGCCCCTGGGGAGGGGGGACTCTTGAAGCTTTCTTT
CASSPWGGGTLEAFF
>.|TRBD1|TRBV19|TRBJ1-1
TGTGCCAGTAGTTTTGGGACAGGGGGCGAAACTGAAGCTTTCTTT
CASSFGTGGETEAFF
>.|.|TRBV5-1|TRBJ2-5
TGCGCCAGCAGCGGCTCTCTAGCTGGGTACCAAGAGACCCAGTACTTC
CASSGSLAGYQETQYF
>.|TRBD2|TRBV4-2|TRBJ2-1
TGTGCCAGCAGCCAAGGGCTAGCGGGAGGCAATGAGCAGTTCTTC
CASSQGLAGGNEQFF
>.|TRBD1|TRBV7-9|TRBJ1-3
TGTGCCAGCAGCCCTCAGACGAAGACAGGGGCCCACTCTGGAAACACCATATATTTT
CASSPQTKTGAHSGNTIYF
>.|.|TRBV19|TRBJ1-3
TGTGCCAGTAGTATCTCAGGGATGAACTCCGGAAACACCATATATTTT
CASSISGMNSGNTIYF
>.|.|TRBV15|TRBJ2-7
TGTGCCACCAGCAGTGGGCAGGGAAGGGCCTACGAGCAGTACTTC
CATSSGQGRAYEQYF
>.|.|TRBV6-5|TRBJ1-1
TGTGCCAGCAGTTACCGCCGGACGGGGGGTTTCACTGAAGCTTTCTTT
CASSYRRTGGFTEAFF
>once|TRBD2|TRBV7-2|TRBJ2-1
TGTGCCAGCAGCCCGTGGACTAGCGGGAGATGGAATGAGCAGTTCTTC
CASSPWTSGRWNEQFF
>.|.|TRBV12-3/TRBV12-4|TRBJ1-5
TGTGCCAGCAGTCAGGTGGATCAGCCCCAGCATTTT
CASSQVDQPQHF
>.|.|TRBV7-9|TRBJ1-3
TGTGCCAGCAGCTTAGTTAAGGGGAACATCGGAAACACCATATATTTT
CASSLVKGNIGNTIYF
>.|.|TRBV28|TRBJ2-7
TGTGCCAGCACCTCGGGGTTACCCTCCTACGAGCAGTACTTC
CASTSGLPSYEQYF
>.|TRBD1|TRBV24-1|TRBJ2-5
TGTGCCACCAGTCGTGGACAGGGGGCAGAGACCCAGTACTTC
CATSRGQGAETQYF
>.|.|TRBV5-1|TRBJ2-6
TGCGCCAGCAGCTCACAGGCTTCTGGGGCCAACGTCCTGACTTTC
CASSSQASGANVLTF
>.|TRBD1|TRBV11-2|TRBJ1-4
TGTGCCAGCAGCCAGGGGGACACAACTAATGAAAAACTGTTTTTT
CASSQGDTTNEKLFF